This TCR beta chain was recorded in a study of siplizumab effects on memory and regulatory T cells. Approximately 100,000 TCR templates underwent assay in every sample. The assay was immunoSEQ multiplex PCR, and TCRdb's table has in-frame clones only and misses some. The table includes some 100,000 clones, 90% to 95% detected once. This clone was counted once. Its matching antigen is unknown. The study's findings and limits: In siplizumab conditions, mappable alloreactive CD4+ clones averaged roughly 64% Treg-derived, against around 28% in controls.

From germline, CDR1 is KGHSH and CDR2 LQKENI. The ends were cut back, 4 bases at V and 2 bases at J, with 13 bases in the middle. The CDR3 contains 15 residues. This chain links TRBV18 with TRBJ2-3; possible D gene TRBD2, 6 bases. This sequence was found in a human donor in good health. Input material: Tregs sorted from blood. The CDR3 coding sequence is TGTGCCAGCTCACGCGGGACTTTTGTCACAGATACGCAGTATTTT. Translation: CASSRGTFVTDTQYF.